What follows are 18 T cell receptor beta chains derived from one specimen sequenced in a study of identical twins. Each CDR3 protein gets one entry after TCRdb re-called the 5' RACE reads with MiXCR. There are over 250,000 distinct CDR3 sequences in the sample; nearly 9.5% occur only once, and approximately 6.5% lies in the top ten. These sequences were also reported in another study, on yellow fever vaccine responses in identical twins.

The sequenced sample was CD8+ T cells sorted from blood. The receptor source for this set is a woman aged 18 to 35 in good health.

For the CDR3, the DNA is TGCAGTGCTAGAGATTTTCCCAGCACCTACGAGCAGTACTTC. It translates to CSARDFPSTYEQYF. This chain joins TRBV20-1 and TRBJ2-7; D unclear. There are 14 residues in the CDR3. From germline, CDR1 is DFQATT and CDR2 SNEGSKA (reference sequence). V dropped 0 bases and J dropped 2 bases, with 11 bases sitting between them.

Many counts were recorded for this clonotype. The chain carries TRBV27 and TRBJ2-1; 13 nucleotides align to TRBD2. Germline V gene data show CDR1 as MNHEY and CDR2 as SMNVEV (reference sequence). The V segment lost 5 bases and the J segment 7 bases; nucleotides outside the gene matches: 8. CDR3 length: 16 amino acids. The CDR3 bases are TGTGCCAGCAGTGATGGACTAGCGGGAGTCGATAATGAGCAGTTCTTC. Translated: CASSDGLAGVDNEQFF.

This clonotype was seen many times. The rearrangement links TRBV6-1 to TRBJ2-1, with a weak D call TRBD2 (6 bases). V lost 2 bases, J lost 4 bases, and 15 bases lay in between. Germline CDR1 is MNHNS and CDR2 is SASEGT. This CDR3 is 16 amino acids long. The CDR3 reads CASSESAGSGYNEQFF. Written as DNA, the CDR3 is TGTGCCAGCAGTGAAAGTGCGGGGAGCGGTTACAATGAGCAGTTCTTC.

This clonotype was detected only a few times. The chain employs TRBV5-8 and TRBJ2-7; D remains ambiguous. This CDR3 has 15 residues. The germline gives CDR1 SGHTS, CDR2 YDEGEE. The ends were cut back, 1 base at V and 3 bases at J, with 14 bases in the middle. CDR3 sequence (DNA): TGTGCCAGCAGCTTGCTCCCTGGGGTAAACTACGAGCAGTACTTC. Amino acids: CASSLLPGVNYEQYF.

This clonotype was counted only a few times. The J gene is TRBJ2-1, the V gene TRBV20-1; TRBD2 matches at 13 bases. Germline values: CDR1 DFQATT, CDR2 SNEGSKA (reference sequence). Germline trimming cut 6 bases from V and 4 bases from J; bases unmatched to any gene: 6. The CDR3 loop spans 15 amino acids. The CDR3 is CSATGLAGTYNEQFF. In DNA form, the CDR3 reads TGCAGTGCCACGGGACTAGCGGGGACGTACAATGAGCAGTTCTTC.

This sequence joins TRBV2 and TRBJ1-5, with D tentatively TRBD1 (5 bases). Per germline, CDR1 SNHLY and CDR2 FYNNEI. This CDR3 has 15 amino acids. V gave up 8 bases and J gave up 2 bases, with 16 bases separating them. In nucleotides, the CDR3 is TGTGCCAGCGCCCGGGGACTTCAGGGCAATCAGCCCCAGCATTTT. It translates to CASARGLQGNQPQHF.

This clonotype was seen at least ten times. V and J are TRBV20-1 and TRBJ2-2, with 7 nucleotides matching TRBD2. J was trimmed by 7 bases and V by 6 bases; bases with no gene match: 8. This CDR3 is 13 amino acids long. CDR1 is DFQATT, CDR2 SNEGSKA, per germline (reference sequence). CDR3 bases: TGCAGTGCCCGGGACTACCAAGGCGGGGAGCTGTTTTTT. Its translation is CSARDYQGGELFF.

This clonotype was recorded a few times. This chain joins TRBV5-4 and TRBJ1-3; no definite D call. The germline V gene has CDR1 SGHNT and CDR2 YYREEE (reference sequence). Trimming cost V 1 base and J 11 bases, with 13 bases left between them. CDR3 length: 13 amino acids. CDR3 residues: CASSLSGGMAIYF. The DNA for the CDR3 is TGTGCCAGCAGCTTGTCTGGAGGGATGGCCATATATTTT.

This clonotype was counted only a few times. The chain couples TRBV7-6 to TRBJ2-1; TRBD2 aligns across 9 bases. The V and J ends lost 5 bases and 8 bases, in that order; junction bases with no gene match: 7. Germline V lookup: CDR1 SGHVS, CDR2 FNYEAQ. The CDR3 consists of 14 residues. CDR3 sequence (DNA): TGTGCCAGCAGCCCCTTAGCGGGAGAGGATGAGCAGTTCTTC. This sequence encodes CASSPLAGEDEQFF.

The chain is built from TRBV29-1 and TRBJ2-1; perhaps TRBD1 as D (5 bases). The germline V and J ends were trimmed by 2 bases and 0 bases, with 17 bases remaining between them. The CDR3 spans 17 residues. Germline loops: CDR1 SQVTM, CDR2 ANQGSEA. The DNA for the CDR3 is TGCAGCGTTGAAAGCTTCATGGCTGGGGCCTCCTACAATGAGCAGTTCTTC. Its protein is CSVESFMAGASYNEQFF.

This clonotype has more than one count but fewer than ten. The chain has TRBV7-9 and TRBJ2-5; maybe TRBD1 (6 bases). The CDR3 has 15 residues. V lost 5 bases and J 3 bases, leaving 16 bases between the germline ends. Germline V gives CDR1 SEHNR, CDR2 FQNEAQ (reference sequence). CDR3 in amino acids: CASSLLQGLEETQYF. In nucleotides, the CDR3 is TGTGCCAGCAGCCTCCTCCAGGGGTTGGAAGAGACCCAGTACTTC.

This clonotype was picked up a small number of times. The rearrangement uses TRBV6-1 and TRBJ2-7; D perhaps matches TRBD1 (5 bases). The germline V gene has CDR1 MNHNS and CDR2 SASEGT. Trimming shortened V by 2 bases and J by 0 bases, and 8 bases separated the two germline ends. The CDR3 covers 14 residues. In DNA, the CDR3 is TGTGCCAGCAGTGAACAAGGGGTCTCCTACGAGCAGTACTTC. Its protein product is CASSEQGVSYEQYF.

This clonotype has just a few counts. The chain has TRBV2 and TRBJ2-5; 7 bases agree with TRBD1. This CDR3 spans 13 amino acids. V lost 9 bases, J lost 1 base, and 5 bases stayed unmatched. CDR1 SNHLY and CDR2 FYNNEI come from the germline V gene. CDR3 DNA: TGTGCCAGACTGGGACAGTCCCAAGAGACCCAGTACTTC. The encoded protein is CARLGQSQETQYF.

This clonotype occurred many times. This sequence joins TRBV6-2 or TRBV6-3 and TRBJ1-1; TRBD1 matches 7 bases. The trim removed 2 bases at V and 1 base at J, leaving 13 bases unmatched. The germline V gene has CDR1 MNHEY and CDR2 SVGEGT. The CDR3 loop spans 18 amino acids. CDR3 sequence reads: CASSYPSPRQGPNTEAFF. DNA of the CDR3: TGTGCCAGCAGTTACCCTTCGCCTCGACAGGGCCCGAACACTGAAGCTTTCTTT.

The gene calls are TRBV20-1 and TRBJ2-7, with D tentatively TRBD1 (5 bases). The V gene's germline CDR1 is DFQATT and CDR2 SNEGSKA (reference sequence). This CDR3 contains 15 residues. Trimming stripped 2 bases from V and 0 bases from J, with 14 bases between. This chain's CDR3 is CSARTPGIFSYEQYF. CDR3 coding DNA: TGCAGTGCTAGAACCCCAGGGATTTTCTCCTACGAGCAGTACTTC.

This clonotype has a handful of counts. The rearrangement uses TRBV7-3 and TRBJ2-3; D ambiguous. CDR1 and CDR2 from the germline V gene are SGHTA and FQGTGA. The length of the CDR3 is 13 residues. V gave up 1 base and J gave up 6 bases, with 8 bases separating them. CDR3 in DNA: TGTGCCAGCAGCTTAATGCCTGAGGATACGCAGTATTTT. It is translated as CASSLMPEDTQYF.

The V and J genes are TRBV20-1 and TRBJ2-3; D may match TRBD1 or TRBD2 (5 bases each). Germline V lookup: CDR1 DFQATT, CDR2 SNEGSKA (reference sequence). V lost 1 base to trimming and J lost 1 base, with 15 bases between them. The CDR3 is made up of 16 amino acids. CDR3 sequence: CSARGDGPLGTDTQYF. The CDR3 DNA reads as TGCAGTGCTAGAGGGGACGGCCCTCTCGGCACAGATACGCAGTATTTT.

The chain couples TRBV30 to TRBJ2-7; a weak D match, TRBD2 (5 bases). The CDR3 consists of 14 residues. Trimming shortened V by 5 bases and J by 4 bases, and 18 bases separated the two germline ends. Germline loops: CDR1 GTSNPN, CDR2 SVGIG (reference sequence). CDR3 DNA sequence: TGTGCCTGGGACTCCGTACGGGGAGCTTACGAGCAGTACTTC. It translates to CAWDSVRGAYEQYF.